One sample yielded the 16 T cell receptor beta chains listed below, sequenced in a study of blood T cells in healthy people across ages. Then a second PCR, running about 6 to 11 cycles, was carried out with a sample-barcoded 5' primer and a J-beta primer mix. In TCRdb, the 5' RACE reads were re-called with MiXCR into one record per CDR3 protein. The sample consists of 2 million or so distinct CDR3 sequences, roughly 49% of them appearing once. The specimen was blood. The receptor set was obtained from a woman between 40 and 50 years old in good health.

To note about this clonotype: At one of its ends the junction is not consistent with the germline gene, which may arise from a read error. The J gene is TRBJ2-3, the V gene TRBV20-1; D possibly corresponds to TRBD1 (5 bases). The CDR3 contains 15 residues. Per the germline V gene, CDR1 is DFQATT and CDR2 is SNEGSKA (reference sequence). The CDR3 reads CSAPGYRGRGETRYF. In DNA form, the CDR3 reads TGCAGTGCTCCCGGGTATAGGGGAAGAGGAGAGACGCGGTATTTT.

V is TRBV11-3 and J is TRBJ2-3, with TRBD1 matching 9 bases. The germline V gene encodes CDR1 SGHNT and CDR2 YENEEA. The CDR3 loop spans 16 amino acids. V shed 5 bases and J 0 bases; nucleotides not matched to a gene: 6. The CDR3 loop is CASSRGQGTSTDTQYF. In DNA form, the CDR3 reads TGTGCCAGCAGCCGAGGACAGGGGACTAGCACAGATACGCAGTATTTT.

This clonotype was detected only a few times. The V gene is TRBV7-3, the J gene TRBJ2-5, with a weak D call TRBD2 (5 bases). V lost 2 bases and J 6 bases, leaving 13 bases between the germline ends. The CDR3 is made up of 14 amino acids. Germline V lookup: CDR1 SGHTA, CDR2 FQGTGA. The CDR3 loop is CASSLESGWKTQYF. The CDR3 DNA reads TGTGCCAGCAGCTTAGAATCGGGGTGGAAGACCCAGTACTTC. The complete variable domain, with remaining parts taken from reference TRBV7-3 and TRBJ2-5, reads GAGVSQTPSNKVTEKGKYVELRCDPISGHTALYWYRQSLGQGPEFLIYFQGTGAADDSGLPNDRFFAVRPEGSVSTLKIQRTERGDSAVYLCASSLESGWKTQYFGPGTRLLVL.

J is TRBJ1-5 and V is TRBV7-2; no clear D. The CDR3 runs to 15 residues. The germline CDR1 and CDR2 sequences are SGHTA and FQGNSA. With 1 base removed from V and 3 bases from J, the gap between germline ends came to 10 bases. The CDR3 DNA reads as TGTGCCAGCAGCTTAGAAATAGCCATCAATCAGCCCCAGCATTTT. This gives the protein CASSLEIAINQPQHF. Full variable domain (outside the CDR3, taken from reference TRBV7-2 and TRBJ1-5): GAGVSQSPSNKVTEKGKDVELRCDPISGHTALYWYRQSLGQGLEFLIYFQGNSAPDKSGLPSDRFSAERTGGSVSTLTIQRTQQEDSAVYLCASSLEIAINQPQHFGDGTRLSIL.

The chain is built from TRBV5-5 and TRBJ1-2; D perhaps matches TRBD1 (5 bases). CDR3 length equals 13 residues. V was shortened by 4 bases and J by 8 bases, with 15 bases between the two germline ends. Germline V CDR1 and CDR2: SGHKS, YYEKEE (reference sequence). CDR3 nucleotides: TGTGCCAGCAGCCTGACAGCCACCCACGGCTACACCTTC. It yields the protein CASSLTATHGYTF.

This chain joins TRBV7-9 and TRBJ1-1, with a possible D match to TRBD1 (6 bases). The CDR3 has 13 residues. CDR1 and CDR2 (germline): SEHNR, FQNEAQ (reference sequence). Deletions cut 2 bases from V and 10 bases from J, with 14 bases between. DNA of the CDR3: TGTGCCAGCAGCTTATCAGGGGTTGGCGGAGCTTTCTTT. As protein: CASSLSGVGGAFF.

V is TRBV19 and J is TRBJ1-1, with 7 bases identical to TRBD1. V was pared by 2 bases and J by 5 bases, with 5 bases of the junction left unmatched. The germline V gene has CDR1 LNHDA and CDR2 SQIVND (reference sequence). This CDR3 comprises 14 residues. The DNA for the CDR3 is TGTGCCAGTAGTATAAACAGGGGAGGAACTGAAGCTTTCTTT. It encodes CASSINRGGTEAFF.

CDR3 loop: CSVEKGEVGEKLFF. In nucleotides, the CDR3 is TGCAGCGTTGAAAAGGGGGAGGTTGGTGAAAAACTGTTTTTT. The rearrangement joins TRBV29-1 to TRBJ1-4; perhaps TRBD1 as D (6 bases). Trimming took 2 bases from V and 7 from J, leaving 14 bases between them. Germline CDR1 SQVTM, CDR2 ANQGSEA. This CDR3 comprises 14 residues.

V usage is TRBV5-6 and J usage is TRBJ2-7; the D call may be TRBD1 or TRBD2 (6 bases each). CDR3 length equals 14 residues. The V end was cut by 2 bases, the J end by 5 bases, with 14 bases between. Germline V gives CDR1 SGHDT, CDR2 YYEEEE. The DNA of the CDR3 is TGTGCCAGCAGCTTTTTCCCGGGGGCGAACGAGCAGTACTTC. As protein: CASSFFPGANEQYF. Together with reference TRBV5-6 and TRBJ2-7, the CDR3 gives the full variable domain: DAGVTQSPTHLIKTRGQQVTLRCSPKSGHDTVSWYQQALGQGPQFIFQYYEEEERQRGNFPDRFSGHQFPNYSSELNVNALLLGDSALYLCASSFFPGANEQYFGPGTRLTVT.

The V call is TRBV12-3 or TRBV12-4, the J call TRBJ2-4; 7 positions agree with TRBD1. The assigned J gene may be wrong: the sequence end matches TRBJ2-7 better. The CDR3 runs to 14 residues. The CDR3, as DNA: TGTGCCAGCAGTCTCGGATCCGGGACAGTCGAGCAGTACTTC. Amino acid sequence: CASSLGSGTVEQYF.

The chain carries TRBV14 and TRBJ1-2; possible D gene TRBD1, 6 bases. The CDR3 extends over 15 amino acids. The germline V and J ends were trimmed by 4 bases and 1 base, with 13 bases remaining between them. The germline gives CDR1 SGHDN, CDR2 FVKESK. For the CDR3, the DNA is TGTGCCAGCAGCCCCCGGACAGTCATTAACTATGGCTACACCTTC. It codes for CASSPRTVINYGYTF. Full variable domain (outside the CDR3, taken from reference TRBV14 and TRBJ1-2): EAGVTQFPSHSVIEKGQTVTLRCDPISGHDNLYWYRRVMGKEIKFLLHFVKESKQDESGMPNNRFLAERTGGTYSTLKVQPAELEDSGVYFCASSPRTVINYGYTFGSGTRLTVV.

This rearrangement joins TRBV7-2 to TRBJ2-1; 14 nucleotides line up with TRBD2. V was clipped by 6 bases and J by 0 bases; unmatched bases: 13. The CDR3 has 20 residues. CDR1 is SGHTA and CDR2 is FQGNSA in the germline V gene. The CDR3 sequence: CASRDSGGTSGGDSYNEQFF. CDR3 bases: TGTGCCAGCAGGGACTCCGGCGGGACTAGCGGGGGAGACTCCTACAATGAGCAGTTCTTC.

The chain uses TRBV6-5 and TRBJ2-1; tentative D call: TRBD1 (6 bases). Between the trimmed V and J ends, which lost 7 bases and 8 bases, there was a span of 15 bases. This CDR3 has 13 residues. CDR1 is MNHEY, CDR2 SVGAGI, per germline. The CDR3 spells CASNRRQGHEQFF. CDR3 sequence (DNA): TGTGCCAGCAATCGGAGGCAGGGGCATGAGCAGTTCTTC.

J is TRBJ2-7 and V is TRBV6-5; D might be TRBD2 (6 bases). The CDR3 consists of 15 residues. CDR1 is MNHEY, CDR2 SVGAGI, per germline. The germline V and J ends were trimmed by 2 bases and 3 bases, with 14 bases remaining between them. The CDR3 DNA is TGTGCCAGCAGTTACGCCGGGTCGGACTACTACGAGCAGTACTTC. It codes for CASSYAGSDYYEQYF.

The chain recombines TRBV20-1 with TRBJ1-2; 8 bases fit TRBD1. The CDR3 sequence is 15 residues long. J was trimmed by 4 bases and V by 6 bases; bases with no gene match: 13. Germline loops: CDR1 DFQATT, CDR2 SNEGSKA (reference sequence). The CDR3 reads CSARGGRGQSYGYTF. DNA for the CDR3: TGCAGTGCCAGGGGTGGCAGGGGGCAAAGCTATGGCTACACCTTC.

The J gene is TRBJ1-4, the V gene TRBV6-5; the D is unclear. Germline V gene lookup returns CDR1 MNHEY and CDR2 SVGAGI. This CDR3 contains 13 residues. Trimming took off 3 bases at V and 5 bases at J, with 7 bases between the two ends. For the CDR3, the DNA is TGTGCCAGCAGTTATGTGGGGAATGAAAAACTGTTTTTT. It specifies CASSYVGNEKLFF.